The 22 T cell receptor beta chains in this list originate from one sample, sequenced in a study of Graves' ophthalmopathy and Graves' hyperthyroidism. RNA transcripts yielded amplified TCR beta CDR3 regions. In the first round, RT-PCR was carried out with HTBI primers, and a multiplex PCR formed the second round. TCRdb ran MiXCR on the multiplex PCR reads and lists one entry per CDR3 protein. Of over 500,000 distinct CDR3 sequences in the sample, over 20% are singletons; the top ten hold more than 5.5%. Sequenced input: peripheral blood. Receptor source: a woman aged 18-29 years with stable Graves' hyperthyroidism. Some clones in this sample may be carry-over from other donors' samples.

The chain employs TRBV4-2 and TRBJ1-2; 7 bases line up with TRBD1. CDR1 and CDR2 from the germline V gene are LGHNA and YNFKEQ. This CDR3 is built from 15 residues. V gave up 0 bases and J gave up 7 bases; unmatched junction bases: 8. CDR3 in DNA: TGTGCCAGCAGCCAAGAAGGAGCCAGGGGGGGTGGCTACACCTTC. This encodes CASSQEGARGGGYTF.

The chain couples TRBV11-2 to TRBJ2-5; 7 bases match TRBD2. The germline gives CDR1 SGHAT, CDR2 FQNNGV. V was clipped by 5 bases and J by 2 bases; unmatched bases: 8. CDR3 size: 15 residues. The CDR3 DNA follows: TGTGCCAGCAGCAACCCAGGAGCGGGGCAAGAGACCCAGTACTTC. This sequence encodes CASSNPGAGQETQYF.

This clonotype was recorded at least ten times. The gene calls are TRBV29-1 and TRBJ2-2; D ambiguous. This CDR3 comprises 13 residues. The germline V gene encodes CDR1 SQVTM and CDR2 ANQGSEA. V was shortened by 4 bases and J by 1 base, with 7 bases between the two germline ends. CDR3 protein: CSVVSENTGELFF. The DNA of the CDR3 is TGCAGCGTTGTTTCGGAGAACACCGGGGAGCTGTTTTTT.

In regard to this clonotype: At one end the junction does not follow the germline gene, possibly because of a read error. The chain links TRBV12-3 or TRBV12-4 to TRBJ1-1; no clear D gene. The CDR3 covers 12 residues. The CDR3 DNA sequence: TGTGCCAGCAGTTTAGACACTTCCCCAATCGGCTTT. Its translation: CASSLDTSPIGF.

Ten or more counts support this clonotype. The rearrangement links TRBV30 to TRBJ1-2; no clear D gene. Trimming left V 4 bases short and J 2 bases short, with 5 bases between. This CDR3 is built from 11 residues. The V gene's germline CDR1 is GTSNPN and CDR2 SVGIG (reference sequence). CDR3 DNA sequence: TGTGCCTGGAAACAGAACTATGGCTACACCTTC. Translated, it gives CAWKQNYGYTF.

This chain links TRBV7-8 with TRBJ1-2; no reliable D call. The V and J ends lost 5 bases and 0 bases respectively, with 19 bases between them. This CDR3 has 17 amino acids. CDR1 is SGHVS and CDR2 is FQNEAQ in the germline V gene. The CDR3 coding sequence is TGTGCCAGCAGCGCAAAACAGCAAACTTATACTAACTATGGCTACACCTTC. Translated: CASSAKQQTYTNYGYTF.

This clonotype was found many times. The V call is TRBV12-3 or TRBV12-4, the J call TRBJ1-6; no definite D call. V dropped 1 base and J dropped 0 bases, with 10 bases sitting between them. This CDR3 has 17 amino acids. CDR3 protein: CASSLVGPSSYNSPLHF. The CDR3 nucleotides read TGTGCCAGCAGTTTAGTAGGCCCGAGCTCCTATAATTCACCCCTCCACTTT.

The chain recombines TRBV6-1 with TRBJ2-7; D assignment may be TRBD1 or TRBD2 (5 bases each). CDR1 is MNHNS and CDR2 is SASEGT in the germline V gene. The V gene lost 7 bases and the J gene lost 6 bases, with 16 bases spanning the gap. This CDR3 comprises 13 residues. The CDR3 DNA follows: TGTGCCAGCACCGACCCCCCGGGGACCGAGCAGTACTTC. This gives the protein CASTDPPGTEQYF.

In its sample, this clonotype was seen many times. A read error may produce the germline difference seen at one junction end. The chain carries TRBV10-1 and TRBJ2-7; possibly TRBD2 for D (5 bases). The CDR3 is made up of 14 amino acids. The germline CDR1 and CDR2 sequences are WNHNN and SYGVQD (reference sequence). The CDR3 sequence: CASSEGRSDSEQHF. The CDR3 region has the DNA TGCGCCAGCAGTGAGGGGCGATCGGACTCCGAGCAGCACTTC.

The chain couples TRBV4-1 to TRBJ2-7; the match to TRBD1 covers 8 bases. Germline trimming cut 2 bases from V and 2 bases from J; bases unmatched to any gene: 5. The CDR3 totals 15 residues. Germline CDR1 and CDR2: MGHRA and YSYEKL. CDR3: CASSQTRQGPYEQYF. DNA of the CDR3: TGCGCCAGCAGCCAAACCCGACAGGGGCCCTACGAGCAGTACTTC.

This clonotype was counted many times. The CDR3 DNA follows: TGTGCCAGCAGCCGGATCGGGACAGCCCCGGGGACCCAGTACTTC. Encoded protein: CASSRIGTAPGTQYF. The chain combines TRBV5-5 with TRBJ2-5, with 7 bases lining up with TRBD1. The CDR3 consists of 15 residues. Germline trimming cut 4 bases from V and 7 bases from J; bases unmatched to any gene: 13. Germline loops: CDR1 SGHKS, CDR2 YYEKEE (reference sequence).

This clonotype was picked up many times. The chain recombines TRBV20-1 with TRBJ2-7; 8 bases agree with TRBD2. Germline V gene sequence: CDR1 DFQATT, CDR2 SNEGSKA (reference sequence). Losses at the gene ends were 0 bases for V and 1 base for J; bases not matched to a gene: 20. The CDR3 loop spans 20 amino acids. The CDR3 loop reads CSARDLGTGGPMRWSYEQYF. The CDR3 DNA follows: TGCAGTGCTAGAGATCTTGGGACGGGGGGGCCAATGAGGTGGTCCTACGAGCAGTACTTC.

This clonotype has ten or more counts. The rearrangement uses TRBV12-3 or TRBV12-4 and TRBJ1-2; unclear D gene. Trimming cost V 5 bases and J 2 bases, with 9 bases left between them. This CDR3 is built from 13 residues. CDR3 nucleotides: TGTGCCAGCAGTCCCAAACCGAACTATGGCTACACCTTC. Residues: CASSPKPNYGYTF.

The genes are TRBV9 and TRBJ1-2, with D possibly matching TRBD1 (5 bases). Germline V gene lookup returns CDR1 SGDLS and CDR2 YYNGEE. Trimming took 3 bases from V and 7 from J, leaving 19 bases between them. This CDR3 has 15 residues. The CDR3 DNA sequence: TGTGCCAGCAGCGCCCTCAGGGACGCGTTTTCTGGCTACACCTTC. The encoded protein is CASSALRDAFSGYTF. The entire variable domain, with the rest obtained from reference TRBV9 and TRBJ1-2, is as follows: DSGVTQTPKHLITATGQRVTLRCSPRSGDLSVYWYQQSLDQGLQFLIQYYNGEERAKGNILERFSAQQFPDLHSELNLSSLELGDSALYFCASSALRDAFSGYTFGSGTRLTVV.

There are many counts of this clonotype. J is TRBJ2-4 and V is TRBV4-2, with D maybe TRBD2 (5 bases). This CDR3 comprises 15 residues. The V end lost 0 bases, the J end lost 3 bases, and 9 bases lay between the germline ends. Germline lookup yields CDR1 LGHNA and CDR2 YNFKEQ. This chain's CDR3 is CASSQDQRDKNIQYF. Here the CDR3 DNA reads TGTGCCAGCAGCCAAGATCAGAGGGACAAAAACATTCAGTACTTC.

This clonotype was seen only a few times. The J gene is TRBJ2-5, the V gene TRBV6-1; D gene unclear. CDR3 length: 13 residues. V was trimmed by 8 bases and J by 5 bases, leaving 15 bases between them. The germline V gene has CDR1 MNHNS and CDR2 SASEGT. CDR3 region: CASEAPREETQYF. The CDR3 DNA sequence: TGTGCCAGCGAAGCCCCCCGCGAGGAGACCCAGTACTTC.

The CDR3 loop reads CASSLDFGGVSSYEQYF. The CDR3 DNA follows: TGTGCCAGCAGCTTAGATTTCGGCGGGGTAAGCTCCTACGAGCAGTACTTC. This chain links TRBV11-2 with TRBJ2-7, with a possible D match to TRBD2 (6 bases). V was cut by 0 bases and J by 0 bases, with 15 bases left in between. CDR3 length: 17 amino acids. Germline V CDR1 and CDR2: SGHAT, FQNNGV.

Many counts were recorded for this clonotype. As DNA, the CDR3 is TGTGCCAGCAGCAACAATAATTCACCCCTCCACTTT. It yields the protein CASSNNNSPLHF. The chain employs TRBV7-9 and TRBJ1-6, with D uncertain. Deletions cut 5 bases from V and 5 bases from J, with 4 bases between. The germline V gene has CDR1 SEHNR and CDR2 FQNEAQ (reference sequence). The CDR3 sequence is 12 residues long. Variable domain in full (rest from reference TRBV7-9 and TRBJ1-6): DTGVSQNPRHKITKRGQNVTFRCDPISEHNRLYWYRQTLGQGPEFLTYFQNEAQLEKSRLLSDRFSAERPKGSFSTLEIQRTEQGDSAMYLCASSNNNSPLHFGNGTRLTVT.

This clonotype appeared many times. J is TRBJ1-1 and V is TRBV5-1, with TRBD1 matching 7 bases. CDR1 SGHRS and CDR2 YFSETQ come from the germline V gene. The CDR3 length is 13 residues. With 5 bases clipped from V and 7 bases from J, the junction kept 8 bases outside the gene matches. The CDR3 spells CASSPDRVHEAFF. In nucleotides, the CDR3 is TGCGCCAGCAGTCCCGACAGGGTCCATGAAGCTTTCTTT. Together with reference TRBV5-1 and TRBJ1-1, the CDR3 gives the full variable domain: KAGVTQTPRYLIKTRGQQVTLSCSPISGHRSVSWYQQTPGQGLQFLFEYFSETQRNKGNFPGRFSGRQFSNSRSEMNVSTLELGDSALYLCASSPDRVHEAFFGQGTRLTVV.

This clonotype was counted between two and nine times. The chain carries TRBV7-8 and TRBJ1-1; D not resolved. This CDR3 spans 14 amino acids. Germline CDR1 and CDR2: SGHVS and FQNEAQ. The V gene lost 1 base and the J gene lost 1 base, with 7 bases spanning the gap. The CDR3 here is CASSLGTRNTEAFF. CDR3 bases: TGTGCCAGCAGCTTAGGGACCAGGAACACTGAAGCTTTCTTT. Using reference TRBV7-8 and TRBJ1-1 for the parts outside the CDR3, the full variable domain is GAGVSQSPRYKVAKRGQDVALRCDPISGHVSLFWYQQALGQGPEFLTYFQNEAQLDKSGLPSDRFFAERPEGSVSTLKIQRTQQEDSAVYLCASSLGTRNTEAFFGQGTRLTVV.

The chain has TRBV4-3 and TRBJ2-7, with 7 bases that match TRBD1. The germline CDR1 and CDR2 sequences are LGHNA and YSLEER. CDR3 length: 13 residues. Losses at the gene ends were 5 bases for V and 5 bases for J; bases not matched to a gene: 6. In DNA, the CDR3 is TGCGCCAGCAGCACACGACAGGGCCACGAGCAGTACTTC. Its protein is CASSTRQGHEQYF.

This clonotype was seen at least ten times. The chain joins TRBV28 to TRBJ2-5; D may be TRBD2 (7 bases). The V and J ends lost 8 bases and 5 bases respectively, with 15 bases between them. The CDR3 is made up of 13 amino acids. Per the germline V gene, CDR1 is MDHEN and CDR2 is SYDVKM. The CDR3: CASCGGHRETQYF. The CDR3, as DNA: TGTGCCAGCTGCGGGGGACACCGGGAGACCCAGTACTTC.